This record covers a single T cell receptor (beta chain). Its antigen remains unknown. Deletions cut 10 bases from V and 0 bases from J, with 12 bases between. Germline V gives CDR1 MNHNS, CDR2 SASEGT. This CDR3 contains 13 residues. Clinicians made diagnoses from clinical symptoms, serum thyroxine, TRAb, thyroid ultrasound and orbital computed tomography. The PBMCs used were ones drawn from approximately 10 ml of fresh peripheral blood. The data belong to a study of Graves' ophthalmopathy and Graves' hyperthyroidism. Overall study context: Upon initial diagnosis and before any treatment, peripheral blood was collected.

Whole-study findings and limits: Blood samples also showed most expanded thyroid clonotypes exceeding 0.001 frequency.

The TCR beta CDR3 regions underwent amplification from RNA transcripts. First-round RT-PCR used HTBI primers; second-round multiplex PCR followed. TCRdb called the multiplex PCR reads again in MiXCR, with one record for every CDR3 protein. The table has some 520,000 distinct CDR3 sequences, roughly an eighth seen once. The V gene is TRBV6-1, the J gene TRBJ1-1; no definite D call. The sequencing sample was made of blood. The clonotype comes from a woman between 25 and 40 years old with Graves' ophthalmopathy. CDR3 coding DNA: TGTGCCACCTTGCCCACAGTGAACACTGAAGCTTTCTTT. Its protein product is CATLPTVNTEAFF.